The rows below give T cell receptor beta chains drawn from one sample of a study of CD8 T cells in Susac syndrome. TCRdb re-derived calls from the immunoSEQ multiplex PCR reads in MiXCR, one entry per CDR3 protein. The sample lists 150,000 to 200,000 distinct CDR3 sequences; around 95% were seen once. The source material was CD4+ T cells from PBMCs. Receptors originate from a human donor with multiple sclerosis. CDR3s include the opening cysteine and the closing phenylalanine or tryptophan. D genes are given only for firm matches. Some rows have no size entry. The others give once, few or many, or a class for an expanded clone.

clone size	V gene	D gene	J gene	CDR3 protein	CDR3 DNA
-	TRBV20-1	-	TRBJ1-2	CSARGSNYGYTF	TGCAGTGCCAGGGGCAGTAACTATGGCTACACCTTC
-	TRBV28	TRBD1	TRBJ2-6	CASSAAGTGGAGANVLTF	TGTGCCAGCAGTGCAGCCGGGACAGGGGGCGCTGGGGCCAACGTCCTGACTTTC
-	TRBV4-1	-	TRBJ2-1	CASSQVRGAEQFF	TGCGCCAGCAGCCAAGTTCGGGGTGCTGAGCAGTTCTTC
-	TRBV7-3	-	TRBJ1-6	CASSLDGGRSPLHF	TGTGCCAGCAGCTTGGACGGGGGCCGCTCACCCCTCCACTTT
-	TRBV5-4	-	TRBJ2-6	CASSLGVGDVLTF	TGTGCCAGCAGCTTGGGGGTAGGGGACGTCCTGACTTTC
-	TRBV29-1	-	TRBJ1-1	CSVDFGPLNTEAFF	TGCAGCGTTGATTTCGGACCGTTGAACACTGAAGCTTTCTTT
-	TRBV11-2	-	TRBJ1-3	CASSSTVGNTIYF	TGTGCCAGCAGCTCCACCGTTGGAAACACCATATATTTT
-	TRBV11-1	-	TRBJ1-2	CASSRADGPYGYTF	TGTGCCAGCAGCCGAGCGGACGGCCCCTATGGCTACACCTTC
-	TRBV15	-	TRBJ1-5	CATSTWGDGNQPQHF	TGTGCCACCAGCACTTGGGGGGATGGCAATCAGCCCCAGCATTTT
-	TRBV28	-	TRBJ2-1	CASSSTIGRDNEQFF	TGTGCCAGCAGTTCCACCATCGGGCGGGACAATGAGCAGTTCTTC
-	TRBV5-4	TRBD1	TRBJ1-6	CASNQGQGNSNSPLHF	TGTGCCAGCAACCAGGGACAGGGGAACAGTAATTCACCCCTCCACTTT
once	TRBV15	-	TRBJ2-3	CATSRDLSTDTQYF	TGTGCCACCAGCAGAGATCTAAGCACAGATACGCAGTATTTT
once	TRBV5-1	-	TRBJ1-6	CASSQENSPLHF	TGCGCCAGCAGCCAGGAAAATTCACCCCTCCACTTT
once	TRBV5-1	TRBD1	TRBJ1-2	CASSPGQGVFYGYTF	TGCGCCAGCAGCCCCGGACAGGGGGTCTTCTATGGCTACACCTTC
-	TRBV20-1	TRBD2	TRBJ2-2	CSARTGTSGGTGELFF	TGCAGTGCTAGAACTGGGACTAGCGGGGGAACCGGGGAGCTGTTTTTT
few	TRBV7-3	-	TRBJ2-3	CASSLKGRHTQYF	TGTGCCAGCAGCCTCAAGGGACGCCATACGCAGTATTTT
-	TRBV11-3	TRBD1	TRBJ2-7	CASSSIQGASLPYEQYF	TGTGCCAGCAGCTCTATTCAGGGGGCCAGCCTTCCCTACGAGCAGTACTTC
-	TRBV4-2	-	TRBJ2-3	CASSQGGVDTDTQYF	TGTGCCAGCAGCCAAGGAGGGGTTGACACAGATACGCAGTATTTT
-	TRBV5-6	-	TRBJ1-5	CASSLRAGRHQPQHF	TGTGCCAGCAGCTTGCGGGCGGGCAGGCATCAGCCCCAGCATTTT
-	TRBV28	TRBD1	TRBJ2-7	CASRGQRASSYEQYF	TGTGCCAGCAGGGGACAGCGTGCCAGCTCCTACGAGCAGTACTTC
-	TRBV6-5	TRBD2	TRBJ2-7	CASSYSTSGVSYEQYF	TGTGCCAGCAGTTACTCTACTAGCGGGGTCTCCTACGAGCAGTACTTC
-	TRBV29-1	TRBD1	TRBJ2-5	CSVGTDGETQYF	TGCAGCGTGGGGACAGATGGTGAGACCCAGTACTTC
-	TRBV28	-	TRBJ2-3	CASSFQPPRTDTQYF	TGTGCCAGCAGTTTTCAACCTCCGCGGACAGATACGCAGTATTTT
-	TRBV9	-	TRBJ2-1	CASSVVGKRDSNEQFF	TGTGCCAGCAGCGTAGTGGGCAAGCGAGATTCCAATGAGCAGTTCTTC
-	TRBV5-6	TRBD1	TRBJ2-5	CASSLGSGQAFGETQYF	TGTGCCAGCAGCTTGGGTTCGGGACAGGCCTTCGGGGAGACCCAGTACTTC
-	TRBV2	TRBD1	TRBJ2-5	CASNNDRGRETQYF	TGTGCCAGCAACAACGACAGGGGGCGGGAGACCCAGTACTTC
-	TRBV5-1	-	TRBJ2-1	CASSLERSYNEQFF	TGCGCCAGCAGCTTGGAAAGGTCCTACAATGAGCAGTTCTTC
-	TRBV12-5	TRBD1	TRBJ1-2	CASGRSGTAFYGYTF	TGTGCTAGTGGTCGTTCCGGGACAGCGTTTTATGGCTACACCTTC
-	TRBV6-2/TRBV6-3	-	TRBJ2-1	CASSYSGNSYNEQFF	TGTGCCAGCAGTTACTCTGGGAATTCCTACAATGAGCAGTTCTTC
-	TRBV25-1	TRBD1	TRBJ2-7	CASRGQGSSYEQYF	TGTGCCAGCCGTGGACAGGGAAGCTCCTACGAGCAGTACTTC
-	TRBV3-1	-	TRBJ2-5	CASSYGGQETQYF	TGTGCCAGCAGCTACGGGGGCCAAGAGACCCAGTACTTC
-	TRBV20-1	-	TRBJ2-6	CSASAVRSLDLTGANVLTF	TGCAGTGCCTCAGCTGTCAGGTCCCTAGATCTAACTGGGGCCAACGTCCTGACTTTC
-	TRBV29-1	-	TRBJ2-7	CSVRFSSYEQYF	TGCAGCGTTCGATTCAGCTCCTACGAGCAGTACTTC
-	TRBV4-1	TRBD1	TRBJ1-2	CASSQDPGRGLPNYGYTF	TGCGCCAGCAGCCAAGACCCCGGGAGGGGGCTTCCTAACTATGGCTACACCTTC
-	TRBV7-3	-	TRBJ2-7	CASSPGGAGEQYF	TGTGCCAGCAGCCCAGGGGGGGCCGGAGAGCAGTACTTC
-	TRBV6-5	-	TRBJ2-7	CASSYSSSRGWYF	TGTGCCAGCAGTTACTCGTCTTCGAGGGGTTGGTACTTC
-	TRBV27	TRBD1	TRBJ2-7	CNSSSDRGPLYF	TGTAACAGCAGTTCCGACAGGGGGCCATTGTACTTC
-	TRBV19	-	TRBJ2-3	CASRRDPTDTQYF	TGTGCCAGTAGACGGGACCCCACAGATACGCAGTATTTT
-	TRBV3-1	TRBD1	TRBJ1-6	CASSLGDRDNSPLHF	TGTGCCAGCAGCCTTGGGGACAGAGATAATTCACCCCTCCACTTT
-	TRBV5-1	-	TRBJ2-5	CASSPTSLETQYF	TGCGCCAGCAGCCCCACCTCCTTAGAGACCCAGTACTTC
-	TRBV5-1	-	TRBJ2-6	CASSPDSSGANVLTF	TGCGCCAGCAGCCCCGACAGTTCTGGGGCCAACGTCCTGACTTTC
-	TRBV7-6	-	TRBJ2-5	CASSLVWKETQYF	TGTGCCAGCAGCTTAGTCTGGAAAGAGACCCAGTACTTC
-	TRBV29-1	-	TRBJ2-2	CSVRRGLTGELFF	TGCAGCGTTCGGCGGGGCCTCACCGGGGAGCTGTTTTTT
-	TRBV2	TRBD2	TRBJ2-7	CASRAGGHEQYF	TGTGCCAGCCGAGCGGGGGGTCACGAGCAGTACTTC
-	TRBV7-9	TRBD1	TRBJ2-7	CASGWDRDNEQYF	TGTGCCAGTGGGTGGGACAGGGACAACGAGCAGTACTTC
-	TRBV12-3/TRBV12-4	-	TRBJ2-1	CASSLFVLGTRSHNEQFF	TGTGCCAGCAGTTTATTTGTTCTGGGGACTCGATCCCACAATGAGCAGTTCTTC
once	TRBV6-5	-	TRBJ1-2	CASSQWGDYGYTF	TGTGCCAGCAGCCAATGGGGGGACTATGGCTACACCTTC
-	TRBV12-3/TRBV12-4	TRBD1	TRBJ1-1	CASSTQGYTEAFF	TGTGCCAGCAGTACACAGGGGTACACTGAAGCTTTCTTT
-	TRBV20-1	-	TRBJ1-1	CSASPNPNTEAFF	TGCAGTGCTAGTCCCAACCCGAACACTGAAGCTTTCTTT
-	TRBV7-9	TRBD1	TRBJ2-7	CASRGQGDPSYEQYF	TGTGCCAGCAGGGGACAGGGAGATCCCTCCTACGAGCAGTACTTC
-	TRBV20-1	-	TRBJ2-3	CSARDIRSSDTQYF	TGCAGTGCTAGAGATATCCGGAGCTCAGATACGCAGTATTTT
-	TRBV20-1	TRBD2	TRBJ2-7	CSARPSGGSYEQYF	TGCAGTGCTAGACCCTCCGGGGGGTCTTACGAGCAGTACTTC
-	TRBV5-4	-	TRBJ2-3	CASSLDSDTDTQYF	TGTGCCAGCAGCTTAGACAGCGACACAGATACGCAGTATTTT
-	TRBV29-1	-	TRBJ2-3	CSVGGDRHSPDTQYF	TGCAGCGTTGGCGGGGACCGACATTCCCCAGATACGCAGTATTTT
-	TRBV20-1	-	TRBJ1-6	CSAREQGNSPLHF	TGCAGTGCACGGGAACAGGGAAATTCACCCCTCCACTTT